These 7 T cell receptor beta chains share one sample of origin, sequenced in a study of Graves' ophthalmopathy and Graves' hyperthyroidism listed by TCRdb under 2018. The reads were generated on an Illumina HiSeq 2000. TCR beta CDR3 regions were amplified from RNA transcripts for repertoire sequencing. The first round was an RT-PCR using HTBI primers with the Qiagen OneStep RT-PCR kit, and this first round was followed by a second-round multiplex PCR, then size selection and purification. In TCRdb, the public reads were trimmed at Q25 with fastp and aligned with MiXCR, with productive beta chains retained. Every CDR3 protein is listed once, alongside the most common genes and DNA of its rows. For this sample there are 500,000 to 700,000 distinct CDR3 sequences; about 35% appear just once. The ten largest clonotypes hold about 4.1% of the sample. Sequences were obtained from peripheral blood or thyroid tissue (not recorded which). These receptors were obtained from an adult man with Graves' hyperthyroidism.

The rearrangement uses TRBV29-1 and TRBJ1-1; possibly TRBD1 for D (6 bases). The V end lost 8 bases, the J end lost 8 bases, and 18 bases lay between the germline ends. CDR3 length: 12 residues. The germline V gene encodes CDR1 SQVTM and CDR2 ANQGSEA. The CDR3 DNA is TGCAGCAGCTTAGATTGGGGACACGAAGCTTTCTTT. Its protein product is CSSLDWGHEAFF.

This clonotype was observed at least ten times. The CDR3 loop reads CASSQDSWSGGYTF. The CDR3 DNA reads as TGTGCCAGCAGCCAAGACTCCTGGAGCGGAGGCTACACCTTC. This chain joins TRBV14 and TRBJ1-2, with D hard to call. The CDR3 totals 14 residues. Germline V lookup: CDR1 SGHDN, CDR2 FVKESK. V gave up 0 bases and J gave up 8 bases, with 13 bases separating them.

This clonotype was detected only a few times. The chain has TRBV5-1 and TRBJ2-3, with D perhaps TRBD1 or TRBD2 (5 bases each). The germline V gene encodes CDR1 SGHRS and CDR2 YFSETQ. The CDR3 has 16 amino acids. The V gene lost 1 base and the J gene lost 1 base, with 13 bases spanning the gap. CDR3 loop: CASSLFDGARTDTQYF. In DNA form, the CDR3 reads TGCGCCAGCAGCTTGTTCGACGGGGCACGCACAGATACGCAGTATTTT.

The chain has TRBV29-1 and TRBJ2-6; D tentatively fits TRBD1 or TRBD2 (5 bases each). Trimming shortened V by 0 bases and J by 4 bases, and 22 bases separated the two germline ends. CDR1 and CDR2 (germline): SQVTM, ANQGSEA. The CDR3 is 19 residues long. The CDR3: CSVEERAWGYSTGANVLTF. CDR3 DNA sequence: TGCAGCGTTGAAGAGAGGGCATGGGGGTATAGCACCGGGGCCAACGTCCTGACTTTC.

This clonotype showed up many times. The rearrangement uses TRBV5-6 and TRBJ1-2; D not resolved. Trimming removed 0 bases at V and 8 bases at J, with 11 bases between. The germline V gene has CDR1 SGHDT and CDR2 YYEEEE. CDR3 size: 13 residues. In DNA, the CDR3 is TGTGCCAGCAGCTTGGAAGTGGCGGCGGGCTACACCTTC. Translation: CASSLEVAAGYTF.

In its sample, this clonotype was seen a few times. The CDR3 nucleotides are TGTGCCAGCAGCGTGGGACAGGGGGCAACTAATTCACCCCTCCACTTT. It encodes CASSVGQGATNSPLHF. V usage is TRBV5-6 and J usage is TRBJ1-6; 12 nucleotides align to TRBD1. Germline V CDR1 and CDR2: SGHDT, YYEEEE. V was clipped by 4 bases and J by 6 bases; unmatched bases: 5. CDR3 length: 16 amino acids.

This clonotype came up many times. This chain links TRBV2 with TRBJ1-5; D is uncertain. V was cut by 5 bases and J by 4 bases, with 9 bases left in between. Germline V gives CDR1 SNHLY, CDR2 FYNNEI. CDR3 length: 13 amino acids. The CDR3 sequence is CASSNDGNQPQHF. The CDR3 region has the DNA TGTGCCAGCAGTAACGACGGGAATCAGCCCCAGCATTTT. The variable domain in full, completed from reference TRBV2 and TRBJ1-5, reads EPEVTQTPSHQVTQMGQEVILRCVPISNHLYFYWYRQILGQKVEFLVSFYNNEISEKSEIFDDQFSVERPDGSNFTLKIRSTKLEDSAMYFCASSNDGNQPQHFGDGTRLSIL.